Listed below are T cell receptor beta chains from one sample, sequenced in a study of cytomegalovirus exposure and HLA in healthy donors. Sequencing used immunoSEQ multiplex PCR; TCRdb keeps in-frame clones, though not all of them. The sample includes about 160,000 clones, around 69% of them seen just once. Specimen: PBMCs. Receptors originate from a man aged 55 to 70 in good health and CMV-seronegative. Both conserved end residues are part of each CDR3.

j_gene	v_gene	CDR3aa
NA	TRBV29-1	CSVGLAGSYEQYF
TRBJ2-3	TRBV6-1	CASIPNALGGDTQYF
TRBJ2-2	TRBV30	CAWIHTGELFF
TRBJ2-7	TRBV4-3	CASSQQTSGSYEQYF
TRBJ2-5	TRBV4-3	CASSQDLGGGAAETQYF
TRBJ2-3	TRBV28	CASSLQGATDTQYF
TRBJ2-1	TRBV7-2	CASSREGLAAYNEQFF
TRBJ2-2	TRBV9	CASSALTGELFF
TRBJ2-3	TRBV5-8	CASSLGSGDTDTQYF
TRBJ2-3	TRBV19	CASSPLTSGGTDTQYF
TRBJ2-2	TRBV19	CASSIELVPGELFF
TRBJ2-2	TRBV27	CASSLSAGELFF
TRBJ1-1	TRBV5-5	CASSLRGAMNTEAFF
TRBJ2-1	TRBV2	CASISLASRNEQFF
TRBJ2-1	TRBV11-2	CASSLGLAGDNEQFF
TRBJ1-1	TRBV29-1	CSVEGSAVTEAFF
TRBJ2-7	TRBV6-4	CASSREAGVTEQYF
TRBJ2-7	TRBV10-2	CASGGTEYEQYF
TRBJ1-4	TRBV19	CASRRGTGTTNEKLFF
TRBJ2-3	TRBV7-6	CASSSGLGSDTQYF
TRBJ2-5	TRBV19	CASSETGVLTETQYF
TRBJ2-6	TRBV9	CASSPASRAGANVLTF
TRBJ1-4	TRBV7-9	CASSIRTGGTNEKLFF
TRBJ1-3	TRBV28	CASKAGGTGNTIYF
TRBJ2-2	TRBV6-7	CASSQSTSGKRIGELFF
TRBJ2-5	TRBV27	CAASRGGSGETQYF
TRBJ2-5	TRBV19	CASSYPGKETQYF
TRBJ1-2	TRBV30	CAWRDRGRDGYTF
TRBJ1-4	TRBV10-3	CAISDTLHGEKLFF
TRBJ2-4	TRBV21-1	CASSKTGTPEGMDIQYF
TRBJ1-2	TRBV7-9	CASSATGNYGYTF